A single sample is the source of the 25 T cell receptor beta chains below, sequenced in a study of Tregs in tolerant kidney transplant recipients. Sequenced by immunoSEQ multiplex PCR; TCRdb stores in-frame clones only, minus some. Its table records roughly 48,000 clones. This specimen consisted of CD4+ T cells from blood, obtained before the transplant. These receptors were taken from a human donor who received a combined kidney and bone marrow transplant.

Partial CDR3 DNA: TGCAGCGTTGAATTGGCAAGCTCCTACGAG. Its protein product is CSVELASSYE. The CDR3 reads in full as CSVELASSYEQYF. The genes are TRBV29-1 and TRBJ2-7; D unclear. The read ends 3 residues before the CDR3 terminus; that terminus is restored from the germline J gene. The length of the CDR3 is 13 residues. The germline V and J ends were trimmed by 2 bases and 0 bases, with 8 bases remaining between them. Germline V gene lookup returns CDR1 SQVTM and CDR2 ANQGSEA.

As regards this clone: With the read ending 3 residues before the CDR3 end, the germline J gene is used to fill in that end. J is TRBJ2-7 and V is TRBV5-1, with 9 nucleotides matching TRBD1. V lost 7 bases to trimming and J lost 6 bases; unmatched junction nucleotides: 8. Germline-derived CDR1 and CDR2 are SGHRS and YFSETQ. The CDR3 runs to 13 residues. The sequenced CDR3 bases are TGCGCCAGCGGGAAGGACAGGGGAAGCGAG. As protein: CASGKDRGSE. The complete CDR3 protein is CASGKDRGSEQYF.

In regard to this clone: The read is 3 residues too short to cover the CDR3 end, so that end is filled in from the germline J gene. The J gene is TRBJ2-2, the V gene TRBV7-3, with 8 bases that match TRBD2. The CDR3 length is 15 residues. With V trimmed by 5 bases and J by 4 bases, 6 bases remained unmatched. Germline V gene data show CDR1 as SGHTA and CDR2 as FQGTGA. CDR3 amino acids: CASSAGLGGTGELFF. CDR3 DNA, as far as it was read: TGTGCCAGCAGCGCGGGACTAGGAGGCACCGGGGAG.

Worth noting for this clone: Read sequence stops 3 residues before the CDR3 end, and the germline J gene provides the missing end. The chain couples TRBV5-1 to TRBJ2-3; D uncertain. This CDR3 is 11 amino acids long. The V end was cut by 4 bases, the J end by 6 bases, with 6 bases between. Germline V gene sequence: CDR1 SGHRS, CDR2 YFSETQ. The CDR3 is CASSLEDTQYF. The covered CDR3 bases are TGCGCCAGCAGCCTAGAGGATACG.

As for this clone: The DNA ends 3 residues before the CDR3 does, and the rest of the CDR3 is filled in from the germline J gene. V is TRBV29-1 and J is TRBJ2-1; 14 nucleotides agree with TRBD2. After removal of 1 base from V and 7 bases from J, the junction contained 6 bases not matched to a gene. The germline gives CDR1 SQVTM, CDR2 ANQGSEA. The CDR3 consists of 16 residues. CDR3 DNA, as far as it was read: TGCAGCGTTGAAGGACTAGCGGGAGGGCCGAGGAATGAG. It is translated as CSVEGLAGGPRNE. The whole CDR3 protein reads CSVEGLAGGPRNEQFF.

As concerns this clone: The read stops 3 residues short of the end of the CDR3; the missing end is completed from the germline J gene. The chain carries TRBV5-1 and TRBJ2-7; 7 bases are a match to TRBD2. The V gene end was trimmed by 4 bases and the J gene end by 2 bases; junction bases not matched to a gene: 9. The germline V gene encodes CDR1 SGHRS and CDR2 YFSETQ. CDR3 size: 15 residues. The sequenced CDR3 bases are TGCGCCAGCAGCGTTGTAGACGCGGGAGCCTACGAG. The encoded protein is CASSVVDAGAYE. The CDR3 in full is CASSVVDAGAYEQYF. The variable domain in full, completed from reference TRBV5-1 and TRBJ2-7, reads KAGVTQTPRYLIKTRGQQVTLSCSPISGHRSVSWYQQTPGQGLQFLFEYFSETQRNKGNFPGRFSGRQFSNSRSEMNVSTLELGDSALYLCASSVVDAGAYEQYFGPGTRLTVT.

As concerns this clone: The DNA ends 3 residues before the CDR3 does, and the rest of the CDR3 is filled in from the germline J gene. This chain connects TRBV6-2 or TRBV6-3 to TRBJ2-7, with TRBD2 matching 9 bases. This CDR3 is built from 15 residues. CDR1 and CDR2 (germline): MNHEY, SVGEGT. The junction had 3 bases not matched to a gene; V was cut back by 2 bases and J by 1 base. Here the CDR3 reads CASSYGLARSYEQYF. The part of the CDR3 DNA that was read is TGTGCCAGCAGTTACGGACTAGCGCGTTCCTACGAG.

For this clone: The read is 3 residues too short to cover the CDR3 end, so that end is filled in from the germline J gene. This chain uses TRBV6-2 or TRBV6-3 with TRBJ1-5, with D possibly TRBD1 on 5 matching bases. Trimming took 0 bases from V and 1 from J, leaving 13 bases between them. The CDR3 contains 17 residues. CDR1 is MNHEY, CDR2 SVGEGT, per germline. CDR3 DNA (partial): TGTGCCAGCAGTTACTCCGGGGCTGGGGGGAGCAATCAGCCC. Protein sequence: CASSYSGAGGSNQP. The whole CDR3 protein is CASSYSGAGGSNQPQHF.

About this clone: The CDR3 extends 3 residues past the end of the read, so its final part is completed from the germline J gene. The chain joins TRBV6-2 or TRBV6-3 to TRBJ2-7; D gene ambiguous. V was pared by 2 bases and J by 3 bases, with 11 bases between. The CDR3 is 14 residues long. CDR1 and CDR2 from the germline V gene are MNHEY and SVGEGT. The CDR3 loop reads CASSYRLKDYEQYF. CDR3 bases read: TGTGCCAGCAGTTACCGCCTAAAAGACTACGAG.

To note about this clone: Coverage ceases 3 residues before the CDR3 finishes, and the germline J gene fills in the end. The chain carries TRBV7-2 and TRBJ2-1; 7 nucleotides align to TRBD1. Unmatched junction bases numbered 5, after V lost 5 bases and J lost 7 bases. Germline V gene lookup returns CDR1 SGHTA and CDR2 FQGNSA. The CDR3 contains 13 residues. The sequenced CDR3 bases are TGTGCCAGCAGCCAACTGACAGGGAATGAG. This encodes CASSQLTGNE. Given in full, the CDR3 is CASSQLTGNEQFF.

Turning to this clone: The read ends 3 residues before the CDR3 terminus; that terminus is restored from the germline J gene. The chain carries TRBV23-1 and TRBJ1-4; the D gene is possibly TRBD1 (5 bases). TRBV23-1 is treated as an ORF (open reading frame) with a function not yet certain. The CDR3 extends over 15 amino acids. V was pared by 4 bases and J by 8 bases, with 17 bases between. CDR3 protein: CASSPHGLGGEKLFF. The CDR3 DNA, read in part, is TGCGCCAGCAGTCCTCATGGACTTGGGGGGGAAAAA.

The CDR3 here is CASSAQGAGEQFF. The sequenced CDR3 bases are TGTGCCAGCAGCGCACAGGGGGCTGGTGAG. The gene calls are TRBV7-3 and TRBJ2-1; TRBD1 agrees at 9 bases. The CDR3 end falls 3 residues outside the read, so it is completed with the germline J gene. The germline V gene encodes CDR1 SGHTA and CDR2 FQGTGA. This CDR3 comprises 13 residues. With V trimmed by 5 bases and J by 9 bases, 5 bases remained unmatched.

Comment on this clone: The read terminates 3 residues before the CDR3 end, so the remaining end is supplied by the germline J gene. The chain links TRBV5-1 to TRBJ1-6; TRBD1 might be the D (6 bases). Germline CDR1 is SGHRS and CDR2 is YFSETQ. The CDR3 is 14 residues long. The V gene lost 3 bases and the J gene lost 7 bases, with 11 bases spanning the gap. The sequenced CDR3 bases are TGCGCCAGCAGCTACGGACAGACGAATTCACCC. This translates into CASSYGQTNSP. The whole CDR3 sequence is CASSYGQTNSPLHF.

As to this clone: The read comes to an end 3 residues before the CDR3 does, leaving the germline J gene to fill in the end. The chain combines TRBV19 with TRBJ1-5; a possible D gene is TRBD1 (6 bases). Germline assignment: CDR1 LNHDA and CDR2 SQIVND (reference sequence). V dropped 9 bases and J dropped 0 bases, with 15 bases sitting between them. CDR3 length: 15 amino acids. The sequenced part of the CDR3 DNA is TGTGCCAGCTCAGACAGGTCCAATAGCAATCAGCCC. Translated, it gives CASSDRSNSNQP. The CDR3 as a whole reads CASSDRSNSNQPQHF.

Turning to this clone: Sequencing ends 3 residues short of the CDR3 end; the germline J gene provides the rest. This chain links TRBV18 with TRBJ2-7; 11 positions agree with TRBD2. Losses at the gene ends were 6 bases for V and 3 bases for J; bases not matched to a gene: 4. The germline V gene encodes CDR1 KGHSH and CDR2 LQKENI. The CDR3 runs to 14 residues. CDR3 DNA, as far as it was read: TGTGCCAGCTCCCACGGGACTAGCGGCTACGAG. Amino acid sequence: CASSHGTSGYE. The whole CDR3 protein reads CASSHGTSGYEQYF.

As to this clone: The CDR3 is cut off 3 residues early in the read; its end comes from the germline J gene. The V call is TRBV20-1, the J call TRBJ1-4; TRBD1 matches at 9 bases. The V gene end was trimmed by 3 bases and the J gene end by 8 bases; junction bases not matched to a gene: 10. The CDR3 totals 15 residues. Looked up from germline, CDR1 is DFQATT and CDR2 is SNEGSKA (reference sequence). The CDR3 sequence: CSARSPGTGLEKLFF. The sequenced part of the CDR3 DNA is TGCAGTGCTAGGTCCCCGGGGACAGGGCTAGAAAAA.

The sequenced part of the CDR3 DNA is TGTGCCAGCAGTGGACAGGCGAACACTGAA. As protein: CASSGQANTE. The complete CDR3 reads CASSGQANTEAFF. The V gene is TRBV2, the J gene TRBJ1-1, with a weak D call TRBD1 (6 bases). The read falls 3 residues short of the CDR3 end, and the missing part is taken from the germline J gene. Per germline, CDR1 SNHLY and CDR2 FYNNEI. The CDR3 runs 13 residues. V lost 4 bases, J lost 1 base, and 7 bases lay in between.

A note on this clone: The read ends 3 residues shy of where the CDR3 ends; the end is completed using the germline J gene. V gene TRBV6-1 combines with J gene TRBJ2-2, with TRBD2 matching over 8 bases. Germline loops: CDR1 MNHNS, CDR2 SASEGT. This CDR3 comprises 15 residues. V shed 4 bases, J shed 1 base, and the junction held 2 bases outside the gene matches. The CDR3 DNA, read in part, is TGTGCCAGCAGTGCCGGGACTAGGAACACCGGGGAG. Translation gives CASSAGTRNTGE. The whole CDR3 sequence reads CASSAGTRNTGELFF.

The part of the CDR3 DNA that was read is TGCAGCGCCGCCAGGCTGTTAGCCAAAAACATT. Translated: CSAARLLAKNI. The whole CDR3 protein reads CSAARLLAKNIQYF. The chain carries TRBV20-1 and TRBJ2-4, with D unresolved. The CDR3 is cut off 3 residues early in the read; its end comes from the germline J gene. This CDR3 is built from 14 residues. In germline, CDR1 is DFQATT, CDR2 SNEGSKA (reference sequence).

About this clone itself: The read gets to within 3 residues of the CDR3 end, and the germline J gene fills in the rest. The chain employs TRBV20-1 and TRBJ2-1; 8 bases match TRBD2. Germline V gene lookup returns CDR1 DFQATT and CDR2 SNEGSKA (reference sequence). This CDR3 has 16 residues. Trimming removed 5 bases from V and 3 bases from J; junction bases left unmatched: 12. CDR3 DNA (partial): TGCAGTGCTCTAACCCAAGCGGGAGCGGTCTACAATGAG. Translating it yields CSALTQAGAVYNE. The CDR3 reads in full as CSALTQAGAVYNEQFF.

Points on this clone: Read data end 3 residues before the CDR3 end; the end is taken from the germline J gene. This rearrangement joins TRBV20-1 to TRBJ2-1; 9 bases map to TRBD2. The V and J ends lost 5 bases and 3 bases, in that order; junction bases with no gene match: 8. CDR1 is DFQATT and CDR2 is SNEGSKA in the germline V gene (reference sequence). The CDR3 is 15 residues long. The chain's CDR3 is CSAPPLAGNYNEQFF. The part of the CDR3 DNA that was read is TGCAGTGCTCCGCCCCTAGCGGGAAACTACAATGAG.

Regarding this clone: The CDR3 end is not reached by the read, which stops 3 residues before it; the germline J gene fills it in. The chain has TRBV7-3 and TRBJ2-6, with D possibly being TRBD1 (6 bases). Between the trimmed V and J ends, which lost 6 bases and 1 base, there was a span of 10 bases. Germline values: CDR1 SGHTA, CDR2 FQGTGA. The CDR3 is 15 residues long. The CDR3 region is CASRGGSSGANVLTF. CDR3 DNA (partial): TGTGCCAGCAGAGGGGGTTCGTCTGGGGCCAACGTC.

Concerning this clone: Read sequence stops 3 residues before the CDR3 end, and the germline J gene provides the missing end. The chain couples TRBV14 to TRBJ2-2; 11 bases are shared with TRBD1. The CDR3 has 14 residues. Germline values: CDR1 SGHDN, CDR2 FVKESK. Trimming cost V 6 bases and J 5 bases; bases outside gene matches: 2. CDR3 region: CASRDRGQTGELFF. The CDR3 DNA, read in part, is TGTGCCAGCAGGGACAGGGGGCAAACCGGGGAG.

With regard to this clone: The read terminates 3 residues before the CDR3 end, so the remaining end is supplied by the germline J gene. The chain links TRBV18 to TRBJ2-7; TRBD2 is a possible D gene (5 bases). V lost 5 bases and J 3 bases, leaving 14 bases between the germline ends. Germline CDR1 KGHSH, CDR2 LQKENI. The CDR3 has 14 residues. The covered CDR3 bases are TGTGCCAGCTCAGAGACTACCGGCGTCTACGAG. It translates to CASSETTGVYE. The CDR3 in full is CASSETTGVYEQYF.

Comment on this clone: Read sequence stops 3 residues before the CDR3 end, and the germline J gene provides the missing end. The chain uses TRBV18 and TRBJ2-1; 9 bases map to TRBD1. V shed 5 bases, J shed 7 bases, and the junction held 6 bases outside the gene matches. There are 14 residues in the CDR3. Germline-derived CDR1 and CDR2 are KGHSH and LQKENI. CDR3: CASSLRTGVNEQFF. CDR3 DNA, as far as it was read: TGTGCCAGCTCATTGAGGACAGGGGTAAATGAG.